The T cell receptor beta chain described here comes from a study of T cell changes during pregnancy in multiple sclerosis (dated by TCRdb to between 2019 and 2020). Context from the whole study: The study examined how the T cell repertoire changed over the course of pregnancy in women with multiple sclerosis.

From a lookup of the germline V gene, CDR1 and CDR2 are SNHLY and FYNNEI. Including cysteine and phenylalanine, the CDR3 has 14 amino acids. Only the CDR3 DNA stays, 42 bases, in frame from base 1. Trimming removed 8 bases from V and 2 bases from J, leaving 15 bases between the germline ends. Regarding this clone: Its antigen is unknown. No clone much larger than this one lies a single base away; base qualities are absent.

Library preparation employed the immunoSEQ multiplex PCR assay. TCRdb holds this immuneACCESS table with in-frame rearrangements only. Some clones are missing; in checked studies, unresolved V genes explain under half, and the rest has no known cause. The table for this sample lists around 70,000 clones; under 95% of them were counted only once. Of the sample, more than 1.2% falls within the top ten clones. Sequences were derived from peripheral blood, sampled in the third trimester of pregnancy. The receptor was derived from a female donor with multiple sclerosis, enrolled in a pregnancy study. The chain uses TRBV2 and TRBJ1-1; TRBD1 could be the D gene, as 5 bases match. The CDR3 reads CASAPGRVNTEAFF. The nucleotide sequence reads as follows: TGTGCCAGCGCCCCTGGCAGGGTTAACACTGAAGCTTTCTTT. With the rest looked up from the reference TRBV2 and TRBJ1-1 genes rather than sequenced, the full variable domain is EPEVTQTPSHQVTQMGQEVILRCVPISNHLYFYWYRQILGQKVEFLVSFYNNEISEKSEIFDDQFSVERPDGSNFTLKIRSTKLEDSAMYFCASAPGRVNTEAFFGQGTRLTVV.